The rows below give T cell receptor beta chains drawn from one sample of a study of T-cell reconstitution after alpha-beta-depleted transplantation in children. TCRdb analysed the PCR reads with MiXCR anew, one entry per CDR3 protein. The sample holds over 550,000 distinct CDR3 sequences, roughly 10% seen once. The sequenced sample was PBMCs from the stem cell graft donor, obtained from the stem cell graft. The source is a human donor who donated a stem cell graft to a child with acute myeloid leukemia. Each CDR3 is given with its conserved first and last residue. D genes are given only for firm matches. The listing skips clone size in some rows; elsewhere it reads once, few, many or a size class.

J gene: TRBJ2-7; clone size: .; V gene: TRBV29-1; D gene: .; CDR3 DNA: TGCAGCGTTGAGCACCGGGCCAAACCGGGGAGAAGCTCCTACGAGCAGTACTTC; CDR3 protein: CSVEHRAKPGRSSYEQYF
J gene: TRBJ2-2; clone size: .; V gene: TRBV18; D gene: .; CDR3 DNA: TGTGCCAGCTCTCGGAGGGACAGCAACACCGGGGAGCTGTTTTTT; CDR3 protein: CASSRRDSNTGELFF
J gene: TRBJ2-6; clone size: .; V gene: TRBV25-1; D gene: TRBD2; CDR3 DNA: TGTGCCAGCAGTGACTCGGGAGGGCCTTCCCCCACTGGGGCCAACGTCCTGACTTTC; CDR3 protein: CASSDSGGPSPTGANVLTF
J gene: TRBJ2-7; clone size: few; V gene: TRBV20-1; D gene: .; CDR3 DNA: TGCAGTGCTAGAGATCAGGACAGCTCCTACGAGCAGTACTTC; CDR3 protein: CSARDQDSSYEQYF
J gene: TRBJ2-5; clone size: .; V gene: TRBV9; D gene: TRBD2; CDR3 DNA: TGTGCCAGCAGCGTCGGTAGCGGGAGAGGCGAAGAGACCCAGTACTTC; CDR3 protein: CASSVGSGRGEETQYF
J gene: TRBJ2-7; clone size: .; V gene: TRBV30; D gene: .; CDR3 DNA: TGTGCCACCTCTCGGGGACCCTACGAGCAGTACTTC; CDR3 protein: CATSRGPYEQYF
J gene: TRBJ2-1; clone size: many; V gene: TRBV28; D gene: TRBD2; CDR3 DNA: TGTGCCAGCACCATGGGGGGGAATGAGCAGTTCTTC; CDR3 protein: CASTMGGNEQFF
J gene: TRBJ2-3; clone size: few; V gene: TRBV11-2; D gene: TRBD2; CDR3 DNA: TGTGCCAGCAGCTTAGTGGGACTAGCGGGAGATGATGATACGCAGTATTTT; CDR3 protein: CASSLVGLAGDDDTQYF
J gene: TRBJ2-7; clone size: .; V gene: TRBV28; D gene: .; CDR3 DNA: TGTGCCAGCAGCCGACTCCGCCCCGCCTACGAGCAGTACTTC; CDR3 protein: CASSRLRPAYEQYF
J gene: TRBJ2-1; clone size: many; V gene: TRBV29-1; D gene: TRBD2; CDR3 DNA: TGCAGCGTTGAAGAAGGCCTAGCGGGAGGCAATGAGCAGTTCTTC; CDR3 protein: CSVEEGLAGGNEQFF
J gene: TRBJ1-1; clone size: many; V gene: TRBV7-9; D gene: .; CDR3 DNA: TGTGCCAGCAGCTGGAGACAGGCTGGCACTGAAGCTTTCTTT; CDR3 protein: CASSWRQAGTEAFF
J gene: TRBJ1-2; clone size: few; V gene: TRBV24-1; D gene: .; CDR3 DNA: TGTGCCACCAGTGATTTTGGGATTAACTATGGCTACACCTTC; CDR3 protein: CATSDFGINYGYTF
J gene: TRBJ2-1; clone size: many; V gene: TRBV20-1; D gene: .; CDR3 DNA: TGCAGTGCTAGAGGGAGCGGTGGCAATGAGCAGTTCTTC; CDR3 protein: CSARGSGGNEQFF
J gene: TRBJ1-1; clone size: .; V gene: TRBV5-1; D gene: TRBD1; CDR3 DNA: TGCGCCAGCGGCCTGACAGGGGTTCCTGAAGCTTTCTTT; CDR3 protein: CASGLTGVPEAFF
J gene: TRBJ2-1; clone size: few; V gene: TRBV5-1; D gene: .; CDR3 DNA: TGCGCCAGCAGCTTAGGGGGGCGGCCCATAGATGAGCAGTTCTTC; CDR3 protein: CASSLGGRPIDEQFF
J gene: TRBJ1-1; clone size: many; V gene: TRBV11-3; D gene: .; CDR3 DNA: TGTGCCAGCAGCTTAGATCAATCCACTGAAGCTTTCTTT; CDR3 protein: CASSLDQSTEAFF
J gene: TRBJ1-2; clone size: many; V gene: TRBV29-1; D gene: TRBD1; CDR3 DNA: TGCAGCGTTGCTGTGCAGGGGGGGAACTATGGCTACACCTTC; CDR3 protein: CSVAVQGGNYGYTF
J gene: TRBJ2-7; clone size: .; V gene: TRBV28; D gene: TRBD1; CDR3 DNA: TGTGCCAGCAACCTACCCCAGGGGGCAGGCGAGCAGTACTTC; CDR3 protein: CASNLPQGAGEQYF
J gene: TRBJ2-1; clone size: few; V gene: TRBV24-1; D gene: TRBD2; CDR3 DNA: TGTGCCACCAGTGGGGGAGCGGGACTTAAGGCCTACAATGAGCAGTTCTTC; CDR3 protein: CATSGGAGLKAYNEQFF
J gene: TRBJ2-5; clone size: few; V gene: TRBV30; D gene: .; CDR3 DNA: TGTGCCTGGACGACCGGGGTGGGAGAGACCCAGTACTTC; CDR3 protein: CAWTTGVGETQYF
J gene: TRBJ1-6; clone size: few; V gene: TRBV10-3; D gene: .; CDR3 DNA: TGTGCCGCCTGTTCTGGGGCAGGCAACTCACCCCTCCACTTT; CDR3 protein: CAACSGAGNSPLHF
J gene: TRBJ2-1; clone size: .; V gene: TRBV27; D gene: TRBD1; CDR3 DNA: TGTGCCAGCAGTTACCCAGGGGGCTTTGAGCAGTTCTTC; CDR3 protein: CASSYPGGFEQFF
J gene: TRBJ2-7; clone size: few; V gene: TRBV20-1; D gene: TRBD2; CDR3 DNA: TGCAGTGCTAGAGAAGGTCTAGCGGGAGGGCCCTGGGAGCAGTACTTC; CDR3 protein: CSAREGLAGGPWEQYF
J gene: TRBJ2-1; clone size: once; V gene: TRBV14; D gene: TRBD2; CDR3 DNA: TGTGCCAGCAGCCAAGTGGCGGGAGGGCCGTGGAATGAGCAGTTCTTC; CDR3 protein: CASSQVAGGPWNEQFF
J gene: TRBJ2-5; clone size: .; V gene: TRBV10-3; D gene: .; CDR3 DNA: TGTGCCATCAGTGAGTCAGGGGGTTTCGGACAAGAGACCCAGTACTTC; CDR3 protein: CAISESGGFGQETQYF
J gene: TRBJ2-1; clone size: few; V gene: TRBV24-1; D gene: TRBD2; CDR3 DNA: TGTGCCACCAGTGATCCCGGGACTAGCGGGAGGGCTAGCAATGAGCAGTTCTTC; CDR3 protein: CATSDPGTSGRASNEQFF
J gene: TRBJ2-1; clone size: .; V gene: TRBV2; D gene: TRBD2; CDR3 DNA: TGTGCCAGCAGTTCCCGTCGACTAGCGGGAGTTGGCTACAATGAGCAGTTCTTC; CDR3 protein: CASSSRRLAGVGYNEQFF
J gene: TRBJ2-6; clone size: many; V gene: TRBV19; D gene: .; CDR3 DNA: TGTGCCAGTAGTATGCCCCAGGGATCTGGGGCCAACGTCCTGACTTTC; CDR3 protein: CASSMPQGSGANVLTF
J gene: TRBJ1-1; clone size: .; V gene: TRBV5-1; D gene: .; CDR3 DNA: TGCGCCAGCAGCTTGGATCGGGTCACGAACACTGAAGCTTTCTTT; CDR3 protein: CASSLDRVTNTEAFF
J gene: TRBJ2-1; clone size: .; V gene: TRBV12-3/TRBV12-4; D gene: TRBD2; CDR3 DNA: TGTGCCAGCAGTTTATTCCTAGCGGGGCTCAATGAGCAGTTCTTC; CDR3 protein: CASSLFLAGLNEQFF
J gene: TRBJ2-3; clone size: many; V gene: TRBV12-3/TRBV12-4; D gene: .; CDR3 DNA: .; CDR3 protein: CASNSVRGGMRGTDTQYF
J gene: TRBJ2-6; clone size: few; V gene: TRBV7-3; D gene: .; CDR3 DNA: TGTGCCAGCACCCCGGGCTCTGGGGCCAACGTCCTGACTTTC; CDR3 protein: CASTPGSGANVLTF
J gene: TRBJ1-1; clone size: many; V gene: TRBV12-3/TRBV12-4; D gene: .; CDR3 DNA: TGTGCCAGCAGTTTGGGCAGGGAAGCTTTCTTT; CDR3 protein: CASSLGREAFF
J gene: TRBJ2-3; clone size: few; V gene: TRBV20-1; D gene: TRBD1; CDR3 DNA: TGCAGTGCCCCCGAAAGGGGGCTTTCCACAGATACGCAGTATTTT; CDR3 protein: CSAPERGLSTDTQYF
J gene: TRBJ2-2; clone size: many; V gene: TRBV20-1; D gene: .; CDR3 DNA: TGCAGTGCTAGACCTCATCAGGGAACCGGGGAGCTGTTTTTT; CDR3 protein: CSARPHQGTGELFF
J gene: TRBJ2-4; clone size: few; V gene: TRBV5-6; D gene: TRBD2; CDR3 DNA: TGTGCCAGCAGCTTGACGGGGGGACTAGCCAAAAACATTCAGTACTTC; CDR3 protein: CASSLTGGLAKNIQYF
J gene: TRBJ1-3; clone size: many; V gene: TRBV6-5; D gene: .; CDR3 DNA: TGTGCCAGCAGCTATGGCGCGGGGGTAAACACCATATATTTT; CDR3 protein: CASSYGAGVNTIYF
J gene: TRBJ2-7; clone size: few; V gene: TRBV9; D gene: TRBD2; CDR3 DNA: TGTGCCAGCAGCGCCGGGCGGGGGGTCTACGAGCAGTACTTC; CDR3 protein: CASSAGRGVYEQYF
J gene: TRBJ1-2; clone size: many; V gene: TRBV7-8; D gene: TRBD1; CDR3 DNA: TGTGCCAGCAGCTTAGCAGGGGGCGGGGGCTACACCTTC; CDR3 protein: CASSLAGGGGYTF
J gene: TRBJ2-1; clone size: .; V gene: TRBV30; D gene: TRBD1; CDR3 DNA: TGTGCCTGGAGGACCTCAGGGGGCTCCTTCCCCTCCTACAATGAGCAGTTCTTC; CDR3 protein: CAWRTSGGSFPSYNEQFF
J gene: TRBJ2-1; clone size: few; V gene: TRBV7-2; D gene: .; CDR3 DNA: TGTGCCAGCAGCTTCCAAGTGGATGAGCAGTTCTTC; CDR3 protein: CASSFQVDEQFF
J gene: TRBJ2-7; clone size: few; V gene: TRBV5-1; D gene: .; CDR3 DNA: TGCGCCAGCAGCGCTGAGGGGGGGAACGAGCAGTACTTC; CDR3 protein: CASSAEGGNEQYF
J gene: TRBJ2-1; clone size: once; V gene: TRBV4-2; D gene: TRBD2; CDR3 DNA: TGTGCCAGCAGCCCAGCGAGCGGGAGTTCAGTAGGCTACAATGAGCAGTTCTTC; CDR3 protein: CASSPASGSSVGYNEQFF
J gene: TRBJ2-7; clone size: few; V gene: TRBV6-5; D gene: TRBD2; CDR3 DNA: TGTGCCAGCAGTTACTCGGCTAGCGGAATCTACGAGCAGTACTTC; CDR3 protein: CASSYSASGIYEQYF
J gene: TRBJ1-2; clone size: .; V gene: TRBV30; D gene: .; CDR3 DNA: TGTGCCTGGAGTGTAAGAGGCAACTATGGCTACACCTTC; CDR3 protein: CAWSVRGNYGYTF
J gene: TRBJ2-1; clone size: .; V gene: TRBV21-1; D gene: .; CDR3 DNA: TGTGCCAGCAGCAAAGTCTGCCCCTGTGTCAATGAGCAGTTCTTC; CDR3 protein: CASSKVCPCVNEQFF